These 27 T cell receptor beta chains share one sample of origin, sequenced in a study of beta chain features in type 1 diabetes listed by TCRdb under 2018. What the authors observed across the whole study: A moderate but significant shortening of TCRB CDR3 length was observed in type 1 diabetes patients in all four CD4+ subsets.

The library was made by the immunoSEQ multiplex PCR assay. All of the isolated RNA was reverse transcribed with the High Capacity cDNA Reverse Transcription Kit, so expressed TCRB transcripts were sequenced. The clones in this table, taken by TCRdb from immuneACCESS, are in-frame only. Not every clone is retained; where verified, under half of the shortfall comes from an unresolved V gene, and the cause of the rest is unknown. Here the sample has approximately 44,000 clones; 66% occur a single time. Approximately 2.3% of the sample goes to the ten largest clones. Their antigens are not known. The sequencing input was Tregs from blood. Explained via the paper, the cell subset or site label denotes: regulatory CD4+ T cells. These receptors came from a woman between 18 and 30 years old with type 1 diabetes.

The chain joins TRBV29-1 to TRBJ2-3, with a weak D call TRBD2 (6 bases). Trimming removed 8 bases at V and 6 bases at J, with 18 bases between. CDR1 is SQVTM and CDR2 is ANQGSEA in the germline V gene. The CDR3 has 13 amino acids. CDR3 in DNA: TGCAGCACTGGGACTCTGGCGACCGATACGCAGTATTTT. This translates into CSTGTLATDTQYF.

This chain connects TRBV6-1 to TRBJ1-5, with a weak D call TRBD1 (6 bases). The germline CDR1 and CDR2 sequences are MNHNS and SASEGT. CDR3 length equals 15 residues. V was shortened by 1 base and J by 9 bases, with 16 bases between the two germline ends. In DNA form, the CDR3 reads TGTGCCAGCAGTGAAGACAGGGTCCTATATCGGCCCCAGCATTTT. This translates into CASSEDRVLYRPQHF.

In DNA, the CDR3 is TGTGCCAGCAGGCGAGCAGGGGCGAACACTGAAGCTTTCTTT. Its translation: CASRRAGANTEAFF. The genes are TRBV7-8 and TRBJ1-1; D is perhaps TRBD1 (6 bases). CDR3 length: 14 residues. Germline-derived CDR1 and CDR2 are SGHVS and FQNEAQ. The V end was cut by 6 bases, the J end by 1 base, with 12 bases between.

This clone was seen a single time. The chain employs TRBV7-2 and TRBJ2-7; weak D call: TRBD2 (5 bases). In germline, CDR1 is SGHTA, CDR2 FQGNSA. The CDR3 runs 14 residues. V lost 2 bases to trimming and J lost 3 bases, with 11 bases between them. CDR3 nucleotide sequence: TGTGCCAGCAGCTTACAACAGCGGAACTACGAGCAGTACTTC. Translation: CASSLQQRNYEQYF.

This clone was counted a few times. This rearrangement joins TRBV19 to TRBJ2-2, with D perhaps matching TRBD1 (8 bases). The CDR3 is 18 amino acids. Germline CDR1 is LNHDA and CDR2 is SQIVND (reference sequence). Trimming removed 10 bases at V and 0 bases at J, with 24 bases between. CDR3 in amino acids: CAIHRTGLGGANTGELFF. The DNA for the CDR3 is TGTGCCATCCATAGGACAGGGTTGGGAGGGGCGAACACCGGGGAGCTGTTTTTT.

The CDR3 protein is CASSPPGSYSIGNQPQHF. The CDR3 region has the DNA TGTGCCAGTAGCCCCCCGGGGAGTTATAGCATCGGCAATCAGCCCCAGCATTTT. The chain couples TRBV19 to TRBJ1-5; no clear D. V was clipped by 6 bases and J by 2 bases, with 23 bases between them. The V gene's germline CDR1 is LNHDA and CDR2 SQIVND (reference sequence). CDR3 length: 18 residues.

This clone showed up just a few times. This chain links TRBV19 with TRBJ1-1, with TRBD1 matching over 9 bases. This CDR3 spans 15 amino acids. V lost 4 bases to trimming and J lost 5 bases; unmatched junction nucleotides: 8. The V gene's germline CDR1 is LNHDA and CDR2 SQIVND (reference sequence). The CDR3 protein is CASSSYDRGGTEAFF. The CDR3 nucleotides read TGTGCCAGTAGTAGCTACGACAGGGGGGGGACTGAAGCTTTCTTT. Supplemented by reference TRBV19 and TRBJ1-1, the full variable domain reads DGGITQSPKYLFRKEGQNVTLSCEQNLNHDAMYWYRQDPGQGLRLIYYSQIVNDFQKGDIAEGYSVSREKKESFPLTVTSAQKNPTAFYLCASSSYDRGGTEAFFGQGTRLTVV.

This clone occurred once. This rearrangement joins TRBV5-1 to TRBJ1-2, with TRBD1 matching 8 bases. The CDR3 extends over 16 amino acids. Germline V gives CDR1 SGHRS, CDR2 YFSETQ. V trimming: 0 bases; J trimming: 7 bases; junction bases outside the gene matches: 11. CDR3 region: CASSLVFGQGDSGYTF. The CDR3 DNA reads TGCGCCAGCAGCTTGGTGTTCGGACAGGGTGATTCTGGCTACACCTTC.

This clone was recorded once. This chain uses TRBV29-1 with TRBJ2-3, with 8 bases lining up with TRBD2. The germline V gene has CDR1 SQVTM and CDR2 ANQGSEA. Losses at the gene ends were 5 bases for V and 1 base for J; bases not matched to a gene: 2. The CDR3 extends over 13 amino acids. CDR3 DNA: TGCAGCGTTAGGCGGGGGGGCACAGATACGCAGTATTTT. It specifies CSVRRGGTDTQYF.

The V and J genes are TRBV19 and TRBJ2-7, with TRBD2 matching 13 bases. Germline V gives CDR1 LNHDA, CDR2 SQIVND (reference sequence). The J segment lost 5 bases and the V segment lost 2 bases, leaving 6 bases of the junction unmatched. CDR3 length equals 16 residues. The CDR3 DNA reads as TGTGCCAGTAGTATAAAGAGGACTAGCGGGAGTAACGAGCAGTACTTC. Translated: CASSIKRTSGSNEQYF. The complete variable domain, with remaining parts taken from reference TRBV19 and TRBJ2-7, reads DGGITQSPKYLFRKEGQNVTLSCEQNLNHDAMYWYRQDPGQGLRLIYYSQIVNDFQKGDIAEGYSVSREKKESFPLTVTSAQKNPTAFYLCASSIKRTSGSNEQYFGPGTRLTVT.

The chain employs TRBV7-9 and TRBJ2-2; D remains unclear. V lost 8 bases and J 1 base, leaving 14 bases between the germline ends. The CDR3 has 15 amino acids. Germline lookup yields CDR1 SEHNR and CDR2 FQNEAQ (reference sequence). The CDR3: CASRRPNKNTGELFF. The CDR3 DNA sequence: TGTGCCAGCCGCCGCCCAAACAAGAACACCGGGGAGCTGTTTTTT.

V and J are TRBV18 and TRBJ1-1, with a possible D match to TRBD1 (6 bases). Trimming shortened V by 3 bases and J by 1 base, and 15 bases separated the two germline ends. In germline, CDR1 is KGHSH, CDR2 LQKENI. This CDR3 comprises 16 residues. CDR3 sequence: CASSPGQGRPNTEAFF. CDR3 bases: TGTGCCAGCTCACCGGGGCAGGGGAGACCGAACACTGAAGCTTTCTTT.

V gene TRBV28 combines with J gene TRBJ2-1; tentatively, D is TRBD2 (6 bases). The V gene's germline CDR1 is MDHEN and CDR2 SYDVKM. CDR3 length equals 15 residues. V was cut by 3 bases and J by 0 bases, with 9 bases left in between. CDR3 protein: CASSFGLSSYNEQFF. The CDR3 DNA follows: TGTGCCAGCAGTTTCGGACTAAGCTCCTACAATGAGCAGTTCTTC.

This clone was seen just once. The chain employs TRBV7-2 and TRBJ2-5, with 8 bases that match TRBD2. Germline V gene sequence: CDR1 SGHTA, CDR2 FQGNSA. J gave up 1 base and V 5 bases, and 9 bases lay outside the gene matches. The CDR3 consists of 16 residues. The CDR3 DNA reads as TGTGCCAGCAGCAGACGAGCGGGAGTTCCCCAAGAGACCCAGTACTTC. Its translation is CASSRRAGVPQETQYF.

This clone has a handful of counts. This rearrangement joins TRBV30 to TRBJ2-3, with D maybe TRBD2 (5 bases). Trimming left V 2 bases short and J 5 bases short, with 17 bases between. This CDR3 has 15 amino acids. Germline lookup yields CDR1 GTSNPN and CDR2 SVGIG (reference sequence). For the CDR3, the DNA is TGTGCCTGGAGTTATGATAGCCGGAGGCAAGATACGCAGTATTTT. It specifies CAWSYDSRRQDTQYF.

The chain has TRBV7-8 and TRBJ2-1, with D possibly being TRBD1 (5 bases). Trimming took off 0 bases at V and 9 bases at J, with 15 bases between the two ends. From germline, CDR1 is SGHVS and CDR2 FQNEAQ. CDR3 length equals 15 residues. CDR3 residues: CASSLARQGIVEQFF. In DNA form, the CDR3 reads TGTGCCAGCAGCTTAGCGCGGCAGGGCATCGTTGAGCAGTTCTTC.

This clone was seen only a few times. In DNA, the CDR3 is TGTGCCAGCAGGGGGGGACTATATTCAAATGAGCAGTTCTTC. Its translation: CASRGGLYSNEQFF. The chain links TRBV6-1 to TRBJ2-1; TRBD2 agrees at 7 bases. The junction had 9 bases not matched to a gene; V was cut back by 6 bases and J by 7 bases. Germline assignment: CDR1 MNHNS and CDR2 SASEGT. This CDR3 is 14 amino acids long.

The table lists this clone with a count of one. This chain connects TRBV7-2 to TRBJ2-7; D gene unclear. This CDR3 has 11 amino acids. The germline CDR1 and CDR2 sequences are SGHTA and FQGNSA. The V gene lost 5 bases and the J gene lost 3 bases, with 5 bases spanning the gap. The CDR3 bases are TGTGCCAGCAGCAACAGCTACGAGCAGTACTTC. Translated, it gives CASSNSYEQYF.

This clone was seen more than once but under ten times. The chain employs TRBV19 and TRBJ1-1; D is ambiguous. Germline V gives CDR1 LNHDA, CDR2 SQIVND (reference sequence). This CDR3 comprises 12 residues. V was pared by 4 bases and J by 8 bases, with 11 bases between. The CDR3 spells CASSTLGTEAFF. For the CDR3, the DNA is TGTGCCAGTAGTACCCTTGGCACCGAAGCTTTCTTT.

The chain combines TRBV2 with TRBJ2-1; D unclear. The CDR3 consists of 11 residues. Germline lookup yields CDR1 SNHLY and CDR2 FYNNEI. Trimming pared 7 bases from V and 9 bases from J, leaving 10 bases between. The CDR3 reads CASTPGSEQFF. Here the CDR3 DNA reads TGTGCCAGCACCCCCGGTAGTGAGCAGTTCTTC.

In its sample, this clone was seen a few times. The rearrangement links TRBV14 to TRBJ2-1; D ambiguous. This CDR3 is built from 13 residues. The germline V gene has CDR1 SGHDN and CDR2 FVKESK. Trimming pared 4 bases from V and 6 bases from J, leaving 10 bases between. CDR3 loop: CASSRSGINEQFF. CDR3 bases: TGTGCCAGCAGCCGGTCAGGAATCAATGAGCAGTTCTTC.

This clone occurred a few times. CDR3 in DNA: TGTGCCAGCAGTTGGGGGGGCCGCTTGGATGAGCAGTTCTTC. Its protein is CASSWGGRLDEQFF. The chain combines TRBV14 with TRBJ2-1; tentatively, D is TRBD2 (7 bases). From germline, CDR1 is SGHDN and CDR2 FVKESK. The CDR3 sequence is 14 residues long. The V end lost 6 bases, the J end lost 8 bases, and 17 bases lay between the germline ends.

A few counts support this clone. The chain carries TRBV7-2 and TRBJ2-3; no clear D gene. The CDR3 loop spans 14 amino acids. Trimming cost V 5 bases and J 1 base, with 10 bases left between them. Germline V lookup: CDR1 SGHTA, CDR2 FQGNSA. CDR3 loop: CASSLGTGTDTQYF. For the CDR3, the DNA is TGTGCCAGCAGCCTCGGTACGGGCACAGATACGCAGTATTTT.

In this sample, this clone turned up once. The CDR3: CASLRVGVITDTQYF. CDR3 in DNA: TGTGCCAGCTTACGGGTGGGAGTTATCACAGATACGCAGTATTTT. The V gene is TRBV18, the J gene TRBJ2-3; TRBD2 is a possible D gene (5 bases). The CDR3 has 15 residues. Germline CDR1 KGHSH, CDR2 LQKENI. V lost 7 bases to trimming and J lost 2 bases, with 16 bases between them. The full variable domain, completed using reference TRBV18 and TRBJ2-3, is NAGVMQNPRHLVRRRGQEARLRCSPMKGHSHVYWYRQLPEEGLKFMVYLQKENIIDESGMPKERFSAEFPKEGPSILRIQQVVRGDSAAYFCASLRVGVITDTQYFGPGTRLTVL.

This clone has just a few counts. The rearrangement links TRBV10-3 to TRBJ2-1; D perhaps matches TRBD2 (6 bases). The germline CDR1 and CDR2 sequences are ENHRY and SYGVKD. The germline V and J ends were trimmed by 7 bases and 7 bases, with 14 bases remaining between them. This CDR3 is 13 amino acids long. This CDR3 reads CAIKLASGNEQFF. Here the CDR3 DNA reads TGTGCCATCAAACTAGCCTCGGGGAATGAGCAGTTCTTC.

The sample holds one count of this clone. The chain uses TRBV28 and TRBJ2-5, with 7 bases aligning to TRBD2. With the DNA end fitting TRBJ2-7 better, the J assignment may be wrong. The CDR3 length is 16 residues. Germline lookup yields CDR1 MDHEN and CDR2 SYDVKM. The CDR3 bases are TGTGCCAGCACTGAAGGTGGGAGGGCTAACTCTGGCGAGCAGTACTTC. It specifies CASTEGGRANSGEQYF.

The chain links TRBV9 to TRBJ2-4; possible D gene TRBD1, 6 bases. CDR1 is SGDLS and CDR2 is YYNGEE in the germline V gene. V lost 0 bases and J lost 6, with 7 bases in between. The CDR3 contains 13 residues. CDR3 coding DNA: TGTGCCAGCAGCGTAGAACAGGGAAACATTCAGTACTTC. Amino acid sequence: CASSVEQGNIQYF.